The next 25 T cell receptor beta chains were all read from a single sample in a study of cytomegalovirus exposure and HLA in healthy donors. The PCR was carried out with 60 Vbeta primers and 13 Jbeta primers. The assay was immunoSEQ multiplex PCR, and TCRdb's table has in-frame clones only and misses some. The sample includes approximately 93,000 clones, 65% to 85% seen only once; the top ten take roughly 3.8%. Sequenced material: PBMCs. Every receptor here comes from a man aged 50-60 years in good health and CMV-seronegative.

The chain carries TRBV5-1 and TRBJ2-4; D may be TRBD1 (6 bases). Deletions cut 3 bases from V and 6 bases from J, with 13 bases between. Germline assignment: CDR1 SGHRS and CDR2 YFSETQ. The CDR3 is made up of 14 amino acids. DNA for the CDR3: TGCGCCAGCAGCTCCTCATCAGGGGCAAACATTCAGTACTTC. This sequence encodes CASSSSSGANIQYF. Full variable domain (missing parts from reference TRBV5-1 and TRBJ2-4): KAGVTQTPRYLIKTRGQQVTLSCSPISGHRSVSWYQQTPGQGLQFLFEYFSETQRNKGNFPGRFSGRQFSNSRSEMNVSTLELGDSALYLCASSSSSGANIQYFGAGTRLSVL.

The rearrangement links TRBV2 to TRBJ1-4; D is possibly TRBD1 (6 bases). Trimming took off 7 bases at V and 7 bases at J, with 13 bases between the two ends. Germline assignment: CDR1 SNHLY and CDR2 FYNNEI. The CDR3 is made up of 13 amino acids. Here the CDR3 reads CASNGGHSEKLFF. Written as DNA, the CDR3 is TGTGCCAGCAACGGGGGGCACTCTGAAAAACTGTTTTTT. Full variable domain (remainder filled in from reference TRBV2 and TRBJ1-4): EPEVTQTPSHQVTQMGQEVILRCVPISNHLYFYWYRQILGQKVEFLVSFYNNEISEKSEIFDDQFSVERPDGSNFTLKIRSTKLEDSAMYFCASNGGHSEKLFFGSGTQLSVL.

The gene calls are TRBV4-3 and TRBJ2-5, with 9 bases lining up with TRBD2. The V segment lost 1 base and the J segment 5 bases; nucleotides outside the gene matches: 17. The CDR3 totals 19 residues. In germline, CDR1 is LGHNA, CDR2 YSLEER. The CDR3 protein is CASSQAFGEAGGPGETQYF. Written as DNA, the CDR3 is TGCGCCAGCAGCCAAGCTTTCGGGGAGGCGGGAGGGCCTGGGGAGACCCAGTACTTC.

The chain links TRBV10-2 to TRBJ2-7; 8 bases line up with TRBD2. The junction had 7 bases not matched to a gene; V was cut back by 6 bases and J by 0 bases. CDR3 size: 15 residues. Germline CDR1 WSHSY, CDR2 SAAADI. The CDR3 loop reads CASSATSGGSYEQYF. In nucleotides, the CDR3 is TGCGCCAGCAGCGCTACTAGCGGAGGCTCCTACGAGCAGTACTTC.

A single count supports this clone. The gene calls are TRBV30 and TRBJ1-3, with TRBD1 matching 8 bases. The germline V gene encodes CDR1 GTSNPN and CDR2 SVGIG (reference sequence). V lost 0 bases and J lost 5; bases outside the gene matches: 12. The CDR3 consists of 17 residues. The CDR3 sequence: CAWSVDRVPVLRNTIYF. CDR3 coding DNA: TGTGCCTGGAGTGTGGACAGGGTTCCGGTTCTTCGAAACACCATATATTTT.

The rearrangement joins TRBV6-6 to TRBJ1-5; 9 nucleotides line up with TRBD1. The CDR3 consists of 15 residues. Germline CDR1 reads MNHNY; CDR2 reads SVGAGI (reference sequence). Trimming at V came to 6 bases and at J to 1 base, leaving 4 bases not matched to a gene. The CDR3 protein is CASRGQGRSNQPQHF. In DNA form, the CDR3 reads TGTGCCAGCAGGGGACAGGGACGGAGCAATCAGCCCCAGCATTTT.

This sequence joins TRBV9 and TRBJ2-1, with TRBD2 matching over 9 bases. The ends lost 0 bases at V and 4 bases at J; junction bases unmatched: 5. Looked up from germline, CDR1 is SGDLS and CDR2 is YYNGEE. CDR3 size: 16 residues. CDR3 DNA sequence: TGTGCCAGCAGCGTAGGTGGGGCGGGAGGGTACAATGAGCAGTTCTTC. Its translation: CASSVGGAGGYNEQFF.

The rearrangement uses TRBV15 and TRBJ1-2; 7 nucleotides line up with TRBD1. V lost 2 bases to trimming and J lost 6 bases; unmatched junction nucleotides: 3. Germline V lookup: CDR1 LNHNV, CDR2 YYDKDF (reference sequence). CDR3 length: 13 residues. CDR3 region: CATSRRDSHGYTF. As DNA, the CDR3 is TGTGCCACCAGCAGACGGGACAGTCATGGCTACACCTTC.

In its sample, this clone was seen a few times. The CDR3 region is CASSSTRQGAGGYTF. The DNA of the CDR3 is TGTGCCAGCAGTTCCACGCGACAGGGGGCGGGTGGCTACACCTTC. The chain has TRBV27 and TRBJ1-2; 10 positions agree with TRBD1. Germline CDR1 is MNHEY and CDR2 is SMNVEV (reference sequence). The CDR3 has 15 residues. The junction had 9 bases not matched to a gene; V was cut back by 4 bases and J by 7 bases.

The table lists this clone with a count of one. The chain carries TRBV9 and TRBJ1-2; 10 bases are a match to TRBD1. CDR1 is SGDLS and CDR2 is YYNGEE in the germline V gene. This CDR3 is built from 15 residues. Trimming took 0 bases from V and 5 from J; bases not matched to a gene: 4. The CDR3 here is CASSVGQGARYGYTF. The CDR3 DNA is TGTGCCAGCAGCGTAGGACAGGGGGCGAGGTATGGCTACACCTTC.

CDR3 in amino acids: CASSLRTGSSVQHF. CDR3 nucleotide sequence: TGTGCCAGCAGCCTTCGGACAGGGTCATCGGTTCAGCATTTT. V is TRBV2 and J is TRBJ1-5; 8 nucleotides align to TRBD1. The CDR3 sequence is 14 residues long. V dropped 6 bases and J dropped 13; count of bases not matched to a gene: 14. The germline gives CDR1 SNHLY, CDR2 FYNNEI.

The chain links TRBV28 to TRBJ1-4, with 7 bases that match TRBD1. V lost 5 bases to trimming and J lost 8 bases; unmatched junction nucleotides: 8. The CDR3 extends over 14 amino acids. Germline CDR1 MDHEN, CDR2 SYDVKM. CDR3 bases: TGTGCCAGCAGTCCTGAGGGGGCCGGGGAAAAACTGTTTTTT. It is translated as CASSPEGAGEKLFF.

CDR3 residues: CAIRQEPYEQYF. Written as DNA, the CDR3 is TGTGCCATCAGACAGGAGCCCTACGAGCAGTACTTC. The rearrangement links TRBV10-3 to TRBJ2-7, with D perhaps matching TRBD1 (5 bases). V was cut by 6 bases and J by 2 bases, with 8 bases left in between. CDR3 size: 12 residues. The V gene's germline CDR1 is ENHRY and CDR2 SYGVKD.

The chain couples TRBV2 to TRBJ2-7; 7 nucleotides match TRBD1. Per the germline V gene, CDR1 is SNHLY and CDR2 is FYNNEI. V was clipped by 5 bases and J by 6 bases; unmatched bases: 7. The CDR3 totals 13 residues. CDR3 loop: CASSTTGKGEQYF. The DNA of the CDR3 is TGTGCCAGCAGTACGACAGGGAAGGGCGAGCAGTACTTC.

The chain couples TRBV4-3 to TRBJ1-1; TRBD1 aligns across 8 bases. Per germline, CDR1 LGHNA and CDR2 YSLEER. The CDR3 loop spans 15 amino acids. Trimming cost V 1 base and J 6 bases; bases outside gene matches: 7. The CDR3 protein is CASSQGQGTGAEAFF. CDR3 DNA sequence: TGCGCCAGCAGCCAAGGACAGGGGACGGGCGCTGAAGCTTTCTTT.

This chain connects TRBV6-5 to TRBJ1-1; no reliable D call. CDR3 length: 10 residues. Germline CDR1 is MNHEY and CDR2 is SVGAGI. Trimming pared 2 bases from V and 10 bases from J, leaving 5 bases between. CDR3 nucleotides: TGTGCCAGCAGTTACGGTAGAGCTTTCTTT. Amino acid sequence: CASSYGRAFF.

This clone was counted a few times. The rearrangement links TRBV5-4 to TRBJ1-5; TRBD1 agrees at 7 bases. Unmatched junction bases numbered 5, after V lost 0 bases and J lost 2 bases. CDR1 SGHNT and CDR2 YYREEE come from the germline V gene (reference sequence). The CDR3 covers 16 residues. CDR3 region: CASSLGGTVGNQPQHF. The CDR3 DNA is TGTGCCAGCAGCTTGGGAGGGACAGTGGGCAATCAGCCCCAGCATTTT.

This clone is a singleton in its sample. The chain is built from TRBV5-4 and TRBJ1-2; unclear D gene. CDR3 size: 13 residues. V gave up 4 bases and J gave up 1 base, with 8 bases separating them. The germline CDR1 and CDR2 sequences are SGHNT and YYREEE (reference sequence). The DNA for the CDR3 is TGTGCCAGCAGCATAACCAGTAACTATGGCTACACCTTC. It translates to CASSITSNYGYTF.

As for this clone: The identical CDR3 is also encoded by other nucleotide sequences in the sample. This chain uses TRBV28 with TRBJ2-7; D remains unclear. CDR1 and CDR2 from the germline V gene are MDHEN and SYDVKM. Trimming pared 3 bases from V and 3 bases from J, leaving 3 bases between. The CDR3 runs 11 residues. This CDR3 is CASSFSYEQYF. The CDR3 DNA sequence: TGTGCCAGCAGTTTCAGCTACGAGCAGTACTTC.

The rearrangement uses TRBV11-2 and TRBJ1-5; perhaps TRBD1 as D (5 bases). This CDR3 comprises 15 residues. CDR1 SGHAT and CDR2 FQNNGV come from the germline V gene. V gave up 3 bases and J gave up 2 bases, with 11 bases separating them. CDR3 DNA: TGTGCCAGCAGCTTGGGAGGGGTTGGCAATCAGCCCCAGCATTTT. This codes for CASSLGGVGNQPQHF.

V gene TRBV5-1 combines with J gene TRBJ2-7, with TRBD1 matching over 11 bases. The CDR3 runs 18 residues. Germline trimming cut 3 bases from V and 5 bases from J; bases unmatched to any gene: 16. The V gene's germline CDR1 is SGHRS and CDR2 YFSETQ. CDR3 coding DNA: TGCGCCAGCAGCTCCCAACCTAGCGGGACAGGGGGAGTCAACGAGCAGTACTTC. Translated, it gives CASSSQPSGTGGVNEQYF.

The J gene is TRBJ2-7, the V gene TRBV28; D may be TRBD1 (6 bases). Trimming cost V 5 bases and J 7 bases, with 24 bases left between them. From germline, CDR1 is MDHEN and CDR2 SYDVKM. This CDR3 has 16 residues. CDR3 amino acids: CASSPLTGFGTGEQYF. The CDR3 DNA reads TGTGCCAGCAGTCCCCTCACAGGGTTTGGAACGGGAGAGCAGTACTTC.

V gene TRBV5-6 combines with J gene TRBJ2-7, with 9 bases lining up with TRBD1. Germline lookup yields CDR1 SGHDT and CDR2 YYEEEE. This CDR3 is 14 amino acids long. The trim removed 4 bases at V and 3 bases at J, leaving 5 bases unmatched. CDR3 nucleotides: TGTGCCAGCAGCCTCGGGACAGGGTTCTACGAGCAGTACTTC. Its protein product is CASSLGTGFYEQYF.

The chain has TRBV2 and TRBJ1-3, with 9 positions matching TRBD1. Trimming at V came to 8 bases and at J to 2 bases, leaving 4 bases not matched to a gene. The CDR3 is made up of 14 amino acids. The V gene's germline CDR1 is SNHLY and CDR2 FYNNEI. The CDR3, as DNA: TGTGCCAGCCGGGACAGGGCCACTGGAAACACCATATATTTT. This encodes CASRDRATGNTIYF.

The chain combines TRBV6-4 with TRBJ1-1; tentative D call: TRBD1 (6 bases). The CDR3 has 15 amino acids. From germline, CDR1 is MRHNA and CDR2 SNTAGT. Trimming shortened V by 4 bases and J by 0 bases, and 12 bases separated the two germline ends. The CDR3 bases are TGTGCCAGCAGTGCCACAGGGTCCCTGAACACTGAAGCTTTCTTT. Amino acid sequence: CASSATGSLNTEAFF.